This T cell receptor (beta chain) derives from a study of T cell responses to AZD1222 COVID-19 vaccine. Looked up from germline, CDR1 is KGHSH and CDR2 is LQKENI. The CDR3 has 18 residues. The J segment lost 2 bases and the V segment lost 2 bases, leaving 14 bases of the junction unmatched. Repertoires were generated with immunoSEQ multiplex PCR, while TCRdb's copy carries only in-frame clones and drops some. The table lists approximately 300,000 clones, about 94% of them singletons. Overall study results and limits: Two doses of AZD1222 preceded a rise in Spike-specific TCR breadth and depth. There were mostly white British donors and more females than males, and clonal diversity was possibly underestimated. Recipients of AZD1222 seropositive at baseline numbered only five or six.

As concerns this clone: The target antigen is unknown.

Source: peripheral blood, taken 28 days after the second AZD1222 dose. This chain connects TRBV18 to TRBJ2-7; 8 bases are a match to TRBD1. The TCR originated in an adult who received the AZD1222 COVID-19 vaccine. CDR3 sequence: CASSPRTGTSLPTYEQYF. CDR3 nucleotide sequence: TGTGCCAGCTCACCAAGGACAGGGACCTCCTTACCGACCTACGAGCAGTACTTC.